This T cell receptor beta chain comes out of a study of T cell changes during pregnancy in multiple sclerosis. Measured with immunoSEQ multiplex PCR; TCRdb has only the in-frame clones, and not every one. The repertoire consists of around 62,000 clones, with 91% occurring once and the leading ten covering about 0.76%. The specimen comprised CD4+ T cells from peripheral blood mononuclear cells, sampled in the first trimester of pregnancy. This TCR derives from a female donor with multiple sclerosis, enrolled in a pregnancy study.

The CDR3 region has the DNA TGTGCCAGCAGCCAAGATCGGGCTAGCGGGGGGGCCCTCGAGCAGTTCTTC. This sequence encodes CASSQDRASGGALEQFF. This chain links TRBV4-2 with TRBJ2-1; 12 bases line up with TRBD2. The trim removed 0 bases at V and 10 bases at J, leaving 10 bases unmatched. Germline-derived CDR1 and CDR2 are LGHNA and YNFKEQ. The CDR3 contains 17 residues.